This TCR beta chain is drawn from a study of T cell responses to AZD1222 COVID-19 vaccine. This CDR3 has 13 amino acids. Per the germline V gene, CDR1 is LGHDT and CDR2 is YNNKEL (reference sequence). V was trimmed by 2 bases and J by 2 bases, leaving 6 bases between them. TCRdb's table, derived via immunoSEQ multiplex PCR, lists solely in-frame clones and lacks some. The sample includes about 46,000 clones, roughly 90% of them seen just once. This clone showed up just once. Sequenced material: peripheral blood, taken 28 days after the second AZD1222 dose. The chain carries TRBV3-1 (or the pseudogene TRBV3-2) and TRBJ1-2; D call uncertain. The source is an adult who received the AZD1222 COVID-19 vaccine. The CDR3 here is CASSQRLNYGYTF. In DNA form, the CDR3 reads TGTGCCAGCAGCCAACGTCTAAACTATGGCTACACCTTC.